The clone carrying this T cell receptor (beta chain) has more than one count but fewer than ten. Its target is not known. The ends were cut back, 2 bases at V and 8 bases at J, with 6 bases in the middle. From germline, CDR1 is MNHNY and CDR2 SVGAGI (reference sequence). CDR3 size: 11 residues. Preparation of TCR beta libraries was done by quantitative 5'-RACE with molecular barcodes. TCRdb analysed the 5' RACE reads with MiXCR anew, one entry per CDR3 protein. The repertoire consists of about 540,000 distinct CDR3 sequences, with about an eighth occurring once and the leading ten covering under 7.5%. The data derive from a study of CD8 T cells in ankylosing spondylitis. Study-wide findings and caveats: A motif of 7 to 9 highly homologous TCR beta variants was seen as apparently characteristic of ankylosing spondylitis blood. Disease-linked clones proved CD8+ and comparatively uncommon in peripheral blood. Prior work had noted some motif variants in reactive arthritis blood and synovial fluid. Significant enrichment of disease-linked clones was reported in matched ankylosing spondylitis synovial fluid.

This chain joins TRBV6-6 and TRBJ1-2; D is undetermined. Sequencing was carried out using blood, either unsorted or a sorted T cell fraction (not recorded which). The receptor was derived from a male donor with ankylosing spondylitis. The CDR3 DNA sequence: TGTGCCAGCAGTTACGAAAGCGGCTACACCTTC. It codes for CASSYESGYTF.